A few counts support the clone carrying this T cell receptor (beta chain). Its antigen is unidentified. TCRdb independently ran MiXCR on the reads; one entry per CDR3 protein. The sample contains about 770,000 distinct CDR3 sequences, almost 30% of which appear only once. The data stem from a study of T cell repertoires in cytomegalovirus infection. Study-wide background: Well-studied HLA-B-restricted epitopes and recently identified HLA-C-restricted epitopes of CMV were both used in the study. A matching HLA type, together with CMV infection, was signaled by public TCR beta signatures.

Study results and caveats: In two of eight donors, the top clonotype was HLA-C-restricted CMV-specific.

V lost 8 bases and J lost 2, with 16 bases in between. Germline V gene data show CDR1 as MNHEY and CDR2 as SVGEGT. This CDR3 spans 15 amino acids. The sequence derives from a human donor in good health (CMV status not recorded). Some clones in this sample may be carry-over from other donors' samples. The J gene is TRBJ1-5, the V gene TRBV6-2 or TRBV6-3, with D possibly being TRBD1 (5 bases). Sequencing used cultured CD8+ T cells from PBMCs, obtained from culture after CMV antigen stimulation. CDR3 in amino acids: CASGAPGEGNQPQHF. The DNA of the CDR3 is TGTGCCAGCGGGGCTCCGGGAGAGGGCAATCAGCCCCAGCATTTT.